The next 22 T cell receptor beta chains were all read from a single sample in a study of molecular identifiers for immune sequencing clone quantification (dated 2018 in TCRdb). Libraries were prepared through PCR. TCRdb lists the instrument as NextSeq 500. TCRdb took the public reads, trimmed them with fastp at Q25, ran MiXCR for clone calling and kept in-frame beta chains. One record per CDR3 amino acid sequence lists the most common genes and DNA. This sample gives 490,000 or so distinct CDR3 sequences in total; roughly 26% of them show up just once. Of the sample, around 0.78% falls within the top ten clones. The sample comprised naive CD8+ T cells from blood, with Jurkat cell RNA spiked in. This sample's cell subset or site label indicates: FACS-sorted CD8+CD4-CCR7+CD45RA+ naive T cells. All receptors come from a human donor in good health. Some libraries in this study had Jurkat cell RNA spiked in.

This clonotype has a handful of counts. Here the CDR3 DNA reads TGTGCCTGGTCCCGGGATTCGACTAATGAAAAACTGTTTTTT. Its translation is CAWSRDSTNEKLFF. V is TRBV30 and J is TRBJ1-4, with D uncertain. Germline-derived CDR1 and CDR2 are GTSNPN and SVGIG (reference sequence). V dropped 5 bases and J dropped 2 bases, with 12 bases sitting between them. CDR3 length: 14 residues.

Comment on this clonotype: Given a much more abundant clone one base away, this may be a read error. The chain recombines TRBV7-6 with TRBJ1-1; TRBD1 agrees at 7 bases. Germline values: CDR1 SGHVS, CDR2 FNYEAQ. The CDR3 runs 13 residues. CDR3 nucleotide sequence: TGTGCCAGCAGCCGAGGGACAGTCACTGAAGCTCTCTTT. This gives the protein CASSRGTVTEALF.

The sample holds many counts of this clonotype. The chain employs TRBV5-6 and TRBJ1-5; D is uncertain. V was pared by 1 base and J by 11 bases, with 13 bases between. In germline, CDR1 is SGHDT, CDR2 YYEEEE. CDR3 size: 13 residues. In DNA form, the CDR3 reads TGTGCCAGCAGCTTGAGCTGGGTCGGGGCCCAGCATTTT. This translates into CASSLSWVGAQHF.

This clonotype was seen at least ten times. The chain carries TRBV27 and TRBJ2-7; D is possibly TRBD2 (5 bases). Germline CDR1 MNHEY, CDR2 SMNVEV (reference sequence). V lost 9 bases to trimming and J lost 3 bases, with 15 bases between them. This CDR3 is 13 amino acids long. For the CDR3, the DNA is TGTGCCAGTAGTCCAACTAGTGTCTACGAGCAGTACTTC. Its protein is CASSPTSVYEQYF.

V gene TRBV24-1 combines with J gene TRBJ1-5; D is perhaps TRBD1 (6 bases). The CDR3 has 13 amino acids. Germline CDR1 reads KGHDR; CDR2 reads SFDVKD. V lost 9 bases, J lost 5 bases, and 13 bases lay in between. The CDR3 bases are TGTGCCACCCATGGGGGGGCTGATCAGCCCCAGCATTTT. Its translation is CATHGGADQPQHF.

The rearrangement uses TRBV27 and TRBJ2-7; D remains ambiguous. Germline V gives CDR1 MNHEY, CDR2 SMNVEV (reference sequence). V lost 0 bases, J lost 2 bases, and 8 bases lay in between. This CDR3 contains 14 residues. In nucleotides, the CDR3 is TGTGCCAGCAGTTTATCGTTTCAGGCCTACGAGCAGTACTTC. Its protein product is CASSLSFQAYEQYF.

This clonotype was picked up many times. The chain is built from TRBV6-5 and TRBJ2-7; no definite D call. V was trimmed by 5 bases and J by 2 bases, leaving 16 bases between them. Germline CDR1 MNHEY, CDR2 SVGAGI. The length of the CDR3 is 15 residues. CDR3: CASSTDPGPPYEQYF. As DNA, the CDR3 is TGTGCCAGCAGTACTGATCCGGGCCCACCCTACGAGCAGTACTTC.

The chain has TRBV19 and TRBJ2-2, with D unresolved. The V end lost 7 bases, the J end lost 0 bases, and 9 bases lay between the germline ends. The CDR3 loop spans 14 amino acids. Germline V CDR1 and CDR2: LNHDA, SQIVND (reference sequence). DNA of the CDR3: TGTGCCAGTACGACCGGAACGAACACCGGGGAGCTGTTTTTT. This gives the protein CASTTGTNTGELFF.

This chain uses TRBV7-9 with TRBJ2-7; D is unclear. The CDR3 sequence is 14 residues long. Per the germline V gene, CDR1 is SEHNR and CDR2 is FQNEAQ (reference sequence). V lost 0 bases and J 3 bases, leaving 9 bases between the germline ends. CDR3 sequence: CASSLAPANYEQYF. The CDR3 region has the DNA TGTGCCAGCAGCTTAGCGCCAGCTAACTACGAGCAGTACTTC. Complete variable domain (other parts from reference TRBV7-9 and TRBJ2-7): DTGVSQNPRHKITKRGQNVTFRCDPISEHNRLYWYRQTLGQGPEFLTYFQNEAQLEKSRLLSDRFSAERPKGSFSTLEIQRTEQGDSAMYLCASSLAPANYEQYFGPGTRLTVT.

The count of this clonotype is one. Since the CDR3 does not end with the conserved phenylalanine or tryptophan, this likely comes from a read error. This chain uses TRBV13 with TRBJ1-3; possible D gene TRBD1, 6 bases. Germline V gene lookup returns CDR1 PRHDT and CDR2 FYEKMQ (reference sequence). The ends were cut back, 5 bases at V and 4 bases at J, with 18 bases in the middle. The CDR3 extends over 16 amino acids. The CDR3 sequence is CASSHRTDWRGNTIYL. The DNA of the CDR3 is TGTGCCAGCAGCCACAGGACAGACTGGAGAGGAAACACCATATATCTT.

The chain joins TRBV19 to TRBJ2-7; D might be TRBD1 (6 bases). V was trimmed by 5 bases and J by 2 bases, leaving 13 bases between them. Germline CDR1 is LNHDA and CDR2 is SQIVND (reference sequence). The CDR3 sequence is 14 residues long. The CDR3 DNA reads TGTGCCAGTAGTTACGGGACAAGAACCTACGAGCAGTACTTC. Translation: CASSYGTRTYEQYF.

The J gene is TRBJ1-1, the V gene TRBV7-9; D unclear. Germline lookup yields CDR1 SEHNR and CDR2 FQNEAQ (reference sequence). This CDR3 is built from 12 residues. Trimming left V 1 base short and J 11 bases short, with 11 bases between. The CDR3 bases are TGTGCCAGCAGCTTAGTAGGGTTGAGCGCTTTCTTT. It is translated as CASSLVGLSAFF. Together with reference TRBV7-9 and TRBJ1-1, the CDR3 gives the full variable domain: DTGVSQNPRHKITKRGQNVTFRCDPISEHNRLYWYRQTLGQGPEFLTYFQNEAQLEKSRLLSDRFSAERPKGSFSTLEIQRTEQGDSAMYLCASSLVGLSAFFGQGTRLTVV.

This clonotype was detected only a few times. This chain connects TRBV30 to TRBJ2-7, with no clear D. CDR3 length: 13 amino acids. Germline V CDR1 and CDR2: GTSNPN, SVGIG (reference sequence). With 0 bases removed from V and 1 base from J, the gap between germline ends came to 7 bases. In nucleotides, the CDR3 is TGTGCCTGGAGTGTAGACTCATCCTACGAGCAGTACTTC. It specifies CAWSVDSSYEQYF. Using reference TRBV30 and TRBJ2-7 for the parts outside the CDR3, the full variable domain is SQTIHQWPATLVQPVGSPLSLECTVEGTSNPNLYWYRQAAGRGLQLLFYSVGIGQISSEVPQNLSASRPQDRQFILSSKKLLLSDSGFYLCAWSVDSSYEQYFGPGTRLTVT.

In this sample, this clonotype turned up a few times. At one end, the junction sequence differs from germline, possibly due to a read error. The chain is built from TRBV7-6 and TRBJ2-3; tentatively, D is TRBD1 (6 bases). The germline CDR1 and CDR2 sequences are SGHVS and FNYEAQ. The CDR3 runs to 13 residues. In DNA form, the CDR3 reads TGTGCCAGCAGCCGATCCAGGACAGATACGCGGTATTTT. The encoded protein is CASSRSRTDTRYF.

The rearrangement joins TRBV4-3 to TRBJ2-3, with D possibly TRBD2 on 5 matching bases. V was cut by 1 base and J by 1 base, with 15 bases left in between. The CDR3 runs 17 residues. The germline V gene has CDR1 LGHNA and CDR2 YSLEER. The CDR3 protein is CASSQGEGQIRTDTQYF. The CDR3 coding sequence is TGCGCCAGCAGCCAAGGAGAGGGTCAAATACGCACAGATACGCAGTATTTT.

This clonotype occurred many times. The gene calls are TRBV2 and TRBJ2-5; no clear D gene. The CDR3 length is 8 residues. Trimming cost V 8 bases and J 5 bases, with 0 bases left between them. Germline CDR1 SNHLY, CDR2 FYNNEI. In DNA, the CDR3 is TGTGCCAGCGAGACCCAGTACTTC. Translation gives CASETQYF.

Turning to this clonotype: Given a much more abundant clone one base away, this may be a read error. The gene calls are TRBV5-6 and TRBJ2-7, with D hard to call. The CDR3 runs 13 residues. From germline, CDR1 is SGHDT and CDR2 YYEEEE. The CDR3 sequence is CASSLGNSYGQYF. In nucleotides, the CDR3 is TGTGCCAGCAGCTTGGGCAACTCCTACGGGCAGTACTTC.

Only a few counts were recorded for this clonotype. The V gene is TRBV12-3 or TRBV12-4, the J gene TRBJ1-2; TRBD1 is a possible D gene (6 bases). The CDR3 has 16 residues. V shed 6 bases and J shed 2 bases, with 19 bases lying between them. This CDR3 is CASSRGPGLSNYGYTF. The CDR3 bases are TGTGCCAGCAGCAGGGGTCCAGGCCTATCAAACTATGGCTACACCTTC.

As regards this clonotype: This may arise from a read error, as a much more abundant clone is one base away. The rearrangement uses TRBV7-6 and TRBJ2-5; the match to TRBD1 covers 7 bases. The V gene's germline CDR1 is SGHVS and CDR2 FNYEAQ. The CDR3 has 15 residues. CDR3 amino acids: CASSLTGFDQETQCF. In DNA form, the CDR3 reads TGTGCCAGCAGCCTGACAGGGTTTGACCAAGAGACCCAGTGCTTC. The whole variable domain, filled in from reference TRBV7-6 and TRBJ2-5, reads GAGVSQSPRYKVTKRGQDVALRCDPISGHVSLYWYRQALGQGPEFLTYFNYEAQQDKSGLPNDRFSAERPEGSISTLTIQRTEQRDSAMYRCASSLTGFDQETQCFGPGTRLLVL.

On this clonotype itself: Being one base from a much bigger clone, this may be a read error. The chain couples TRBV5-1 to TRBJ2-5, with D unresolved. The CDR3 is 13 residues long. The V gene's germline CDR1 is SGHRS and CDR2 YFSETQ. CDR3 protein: CASSSVDPETQHF. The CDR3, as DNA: TGCGCCAGCAGCTCGGTGGATCCGGAGACCCAGCACTTC.

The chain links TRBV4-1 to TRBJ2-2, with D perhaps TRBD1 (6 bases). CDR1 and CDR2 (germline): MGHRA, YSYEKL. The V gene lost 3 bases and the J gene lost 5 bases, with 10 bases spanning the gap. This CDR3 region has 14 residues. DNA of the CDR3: TGCGCCAGCAGCCACGCAACAGGGACCGGGGAGCTGTTTTTT. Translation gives CASSHATGTGELFF.

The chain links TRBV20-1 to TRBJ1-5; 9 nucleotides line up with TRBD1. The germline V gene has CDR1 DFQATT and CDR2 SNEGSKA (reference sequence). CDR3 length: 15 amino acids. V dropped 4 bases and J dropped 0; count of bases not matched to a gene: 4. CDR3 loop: CSANSDRGSNQPQHF. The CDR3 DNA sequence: TGCAGTGCTAACTCGGACAGGGGTAGCAATCAGCCCCAGCATTTT.